The 26 T cell receptor beta chains presented below share a single source sample, sequenced in a study of T-cell memory formation after mild COVID-19. Via MiXCR, TCRdb re-called the 5' RACE reads, giving one row per CDR3 protein. The table includes roughly 160,000 distinct CDR3 sequences, 9.5% to 13% detected once. Source material: PBMCs or a T cell subset sorted from them (not recorded which). These receptors came from a man between 18 and 29 years old who had mild COVID-19 (a few samples of this study predate the infection). Cell type and time point are not known.

The table lists this clonotype with many counts. The rearrangement links TRBV5-5 to TRBJ2-7; 9 bases map to TRBD1. The CDR3 runs 13 residues. CDR1 and CDR2 from the germline V gene are SGHKS and YYEKEE (reference sequence). V was pared by 4 bases and J by 3 bases, with 2 bases of the junction left unmatched. CDR3 in DNA: TGTGCCAGCAGCAGGGACAGGGTCTACGAGCAGTACGTC. Amino acids: CASSRDRVYEQYV.

The table lists this clonotype with many counts. V gene TRBV18 combines with J gene TRBJ1-2; no firm D call. Germline CDR1 KGHSH, CDR2 LQKENI. This CDR3 has 14 amino acids. V lost 3 bases and J lost 1, with 9 bases in between. CDR3 in amino acids: CASSPREFNYGYTF. The DNA for the CDR3 is TGTGCCAGCTCACCTCGGGAGTTTAACTATGGCTACACCTTC.

This clonotype has a count of ten or more. The rearrangement links TRBV5-1 to TRBJ2-2; 10 bases agree with TRBD1. The CDR3 runs to 15 residues. The V and J ends lost 4 bases and 5 bases, in that order; junction bases with no gene match: 5. The germline V gene has CDR1 SGHRS and CDR2 YFSETQ. This CDR3 reads CASSRDRGRTGELFF. In nucleotides, the CDR3 is TGCGCCAGCAGCCGTGACAGGGGGCGTACCGGGGAGCTGTTTTTT.

This clonotype was recorded at least ten times. The gene calls are TRBV9 and TRBJ1-2; 9 bases map to TRBD1. CDR3 length: 14 amino acids. The trim removed 4 bases at V and 4 bases at J, leaving 5 bases unmatched. Germline V gene sequence: CDR1 SGDLS, CDR2 YYNGEE. The DNA of the CDR3 is TGTGCCAGCAGCCCAGGACAGGGGCCCTATGGCTACACCTTC. Translated, it gives CASSPGQGPYGYTF.

The table lists this clonotype with a few counts. V and J are TRBV11-1 and TRBJ1-1, with D tentatively TRBD1 (6 bases). The CDR3 is 12 residues long. Germline lookup yields CDR1 SGHAT and CDR2 FQDESV (reference sequence). Trimming stripped 3 bases from V and 4 bases from J, with 6 bases between. DNA of the CDR3: TGTGCCAGCAGCTTGGGGGCCACTGAAGCTTTCTTT. Amino acid sequence: CASSLGATEAFF. Using reference TRBV11-1 and TRBJ1-1 for the parts outside the CDR3, the full variable domain is EAEVAQSPRYKITEKSQAVAFWCDPISGHATLYWYRQILGQGPELLVQFQDESVVDDSQLPKDRFSAERLKGVDSTLKIQPAELGDSAMYLCASSLGATEAFFGQGTRLTVV.

The chain uses TRBV30 and TRBJ1-2; TRBD1 matches 7 bases. V shed 3 bases, J shed 3 bases, and the junction held 1 base outside the gene matches. From germline, CDR1 is GTSNPN and CDR2 SVGIG (reference sequence). The CDR3 consists of 12 residues. The CDR3 spells CAWRGTDYGYTF. The CDR3 DNA reads TGTGCCTGGAGAGGGACAGACTATGGCTACACCTTC. Using reference TRBV30 and TRBJ1-2 for the parts outside the CDR3, the full variable domain is SQTIHQWPATLVQPVGSPLSLECTVEGTSNPNLYWYRQAAGRGLQLLFYSVGIGQISSEVPQNLSASRPQDRQFILSSKKLLLSDSGFYLCAWRGTDYGYTFGSGTRLTVV.

This clonotype has a count of ten or more. The genes are TRBV6-2 or TRBV6-3 and TRBJ1-1; D unclear. This CDR3 comprises 13 residues. V was cut by 2 bases and J by 6 bases, with 10 bases left in between. Germline CDR1 is MNHEY and CDR2 is SVGEGT. CDR3: CASSYSDGPEAFF. The DNA for the CDR3 is TGTGCCAGCAGTTACAGTGATGGTCCTGAAGCTTTCTTT.

The gene calls are TRBV7-8 and TRBJ2-2; 7 nucleotides align to TRBD2. The germline V gene encodes CDR1 SGHVS and CDR2 FQNEAQ. V gave up 0 bases and J gave up 1 base; unmatched junction bases: 2. CDR3 size: 16 residues. CDR3 residues: CASSLASGGNTGELFF. The DNA of the CDR3 is TGTGCCAGCAGCTTAGCCTCGGGGGGGAACACCGGGGAGCTGTTTTTT.

V gene TRBV3-1 combines with J gene TRBJ2-1; either TRBD1 or TRBD2 may fit D (5 bases each). This CDR3 has 16 amino acids. Germline loops: CDR1 LGHDT, CDR2 YNNKEL (reference sequence). Trimming removed 6 bases from V and 4 bases from J, with 19 bases in between. In DNA, the CDR3 is TGTGCCAGCAGTCTTTCCGGGACGGAACTTTACAATGAGCAGTTCTTC. This translates into CASSLSGTELYNEQFF.

This clonotype has only one observation. This chain links TRBV7-2 with TRBJ1-3; perhaps TRBD1 as D (6 bases). Germline assignment: CDR1 SGHTA and CDR2 FQGNSA. V lost 7 bases to trimming and J lost 4 bases, with 11 bases between them. This CDR3 comprises 13 residues. The CDR3 DNA follows: TGTGCCAGCACGGGGGGCCCCGGAAACACCATATATTTT. It specifies CASTGGPGNTIYF.

The table lists this clonotype with a few counts. The rearrangement links TRBV12-3 or TRBV12-4 to TRBJ2-1; D remains ambiguous. V lost 5 bases and J 1 base, leaving 6 bases between the germline ends. The CDR3 length is 13 residues. This CDR3 is CASSKLSYNEQFF. The DNA for the CDR3 is TGTGCCAGCAGTAAGTTATCCTACAATGAGCAGTTCTTC.

This clonotype was observed a few times. The J gene is TRBJ2-1, the V gene TRBV7-2; D is uncertain. From germline, CDR1 is SGHTA and CDR2 FQGNSA. Deletions cut 1 base from V and 6 bases from J, with 10 bases between. The CDR3 spans 14 residues. The CDR3: CASSLVPQLNEQFF. Here the CDR3 DNA reads TGTGCCAGCAGCTTAGTTCCCCAGCTCAATGAGCAGTTCTTC.

This clonotype was seen at least ten times. The rearrangement joins TRBV28 to TRBJ1-2; D might be TRBD1 (6 bases). Germline loops: CDR1 MDHEN, CDR2 SYDVKM. The V end was cut by 4 bases, the J end by 3 bases, with 18 bases between. This CDR3 contains 16 residues. The chain's CDR3 is CASSSLTGGADYGYTF. Here the CDR3 DNA reads TGTGCCAGCAGTTCCTTAACGGGGGGGGCGGACTATGGCTACACCTTC.

This clonotype was recorded a few times. This chain joins TRBV7-2 and TRBJ2-5; no clear D. With 8 bases removed from V and 7 bases from J, the gap between germline ends came to 11 bases. The CDR3 runs to 11 residues. CDR1 is SGHTA and CDR2 is FQGNSA in the germline V gene. CDR3 region: CASGEALTQYF. CDR3 nucleotide sequence: TGTGCCAGCGGAGAAGCTTTGACCCAGTACTTC.

The chain recombines TRBV28 with TRBJ1-2; maybe TRBD1 (5 bases). Germline V CDR1 and CDR2: MDHEN, SYDVKM. V lost 6 bases to trimming and J lost 8 bases, with 16 bases between them. The CDR3 is made up of 13 amino acids. CDR3 nucleotide sequence: TGTGCCAGCAGCACCCTCGGGAGGACAGGCTACACCTTC. It codes for CASSTLGRTGYTF.

This clonotype showed up just a few times. This chain links TRBV5-1 with TRBJ2-5; D may be TRBD2 (6 bases). The germline V gene has CDR1 SGHRS and CDR2 YFSETQ. The length of the CDR3 is 16 residues. Trimming left V 0 bases short and J 5 bases short, with 17 bases between. The CDR3 here is CASSLGDQGGGETQYF. The CDR3 nucleotides are TGCGCCAGCAGCTTGGGAGACCAGGGAGGCGGCGAGACCCAGTACTTC. The full variable domain, completed using reference TRBV5-1 and TRBJ2-5, is KAGVTQTPRYLIKTRGQQVTLSCSPISGHRSVSWYQQTPGQGLQFLFEYFSETQRNKGNFPGRFSGRQFSNSRSEMNVSTLELGDSALYLCASSLGDQGGGETQYFGPGTRLLVL.

This clonotype has ten or more counts. The chain uses TRBV20-1 and TRBJ1-1, with TRBD1 as a possible D gene (5 bases). Per the germline V gene, CDR1 is DFQATT and CDR2 is SNEGSKA (reference sequence). This CDR3 is 12 amino acids long. V lost 5 bases and J lost 5, with 12 bases in between. The CDR3 nucleotides read TGCAGTGCTCAGGGACCCGGGACTGAAGCTTTCTTT. This gives the protein CSAQGPGTEAFF.

The V and J genes are TRBV20-1 and TRBJ1-1; D is uncertain. There are 11 residues in the CDR3. The germline V and J ends were trimmed by 6 bases and 4 bases, with 9 bases remaining between them. Per germline, CDR1 DFQATT and CDR2 SNEGSKA (reference sequence). CDR3: CSASGVTEAFF. The CDR3 DNA reads TGCAGTGCAAGCGGGGTCACTGAAGCTTTCTTT.

V and J are TRBV20-1 and TRBJ2-5; TRBD2 matches at 10 bases. Looked up from germline, CDR1 is DFQATT and CDR2 is SNEGSKA (reference sequence). This CDR3 is built from 13 residues. V was pared by 6 bases and J by 2 bases, with 3 bases of the junction left unmatched. The CDR3 nucleotides read TGCAGTGCAATAGCGGGGGGACAAGAGACCCAGTACTTC. Residues: CSAIAGGQETQYF.

This clonotype turned up a few times. The chain joins TRBV5-1 to TRBJ1-4; a weak D match, TRBD1 (5 bases). CDR1 and CDR2 (germline): SGHRS, YFSETQ. The germline V and J ends were trimmed by 5 bases and 5 bases, with 16 bases remaining between them. CDR3 length: 15 residues. The CDR3 protein is CASRAERGLNEKLFF. For the CDR3, the DNA is TGCGCCAGCAGGGCCGAGCGGGGCCTCAATGAAAAACTGTTTTTT.

A few counts support this clonotype. This chain links TRBV6-5 with TRBJ1-6; no firm D call. The CDR3 consists of 15 residues. V was pared by 0 bases and J by 9 bases, with 12 bases between. CDR1 is MNHEY, CDR2 SVGAGI, per germline. The CDR3 here is CASSYSEALGSPLHF. The CDR3 DNA reads as TGTGCCAGCAGTTACTCGGAGGCGCTCGGTTCACCCCTCCACTTT.

The chain links TRBV18 to TRBJ2-1; tentatively, D is TRBD1 or TRBD2 (5 bases each). Germline loops: CDR1 KGHSH, CDR2 LQKENI. Trimming stripped 3 bases from V and 7 bases from J, with 16 bases between. This CDR3 comprises 15 residues. For the CDR3, the DNA is TGTGCCAGCTCACCCTCTAGGGACCCCGGGAATGAGCAGTTCTTC. Amino acid sequence: CASSPSRDPGNEQFF.

This clonotype was recorded a few times. The chain carries TRBV10-1 and TRBJ2-3; 10 bases line up with TRBD2. Germline V gene lookup returns CDR1 WNHNN and CDR2 SYGVQD (reference sequence). Trimming cost V 5 bases and J 2 bases; bases outside gene matches: 7. The CDR3 length is 16 residues. CDR3 nucleotide sequence: TGCGCCAGCAGTCGACTAGCGGGCGGAGTCACAGATACGCAGTATTTT. Translating gives CASSRLAGGVTDTQYF.

This clonotype was found a few times. The V and J genes are TRBV5-1 and TRBJ2-5, with D possibly being TRBD1 or TRBD2 (6 bases each). Trimming cost V 6 bases and J 0 bases, with 15 bases left between them. The germline gives CDR1 SGHRS, CDR2 YFSETQ. There are 15 residues in the CDR3. Here the CDR3 DNA reads TGCGCCAGCACCCGCCGGGGGCAGTACCAAGAGACCCAGTACTTC. This translates into CASTRRGQYQETQYF.

The table lists this clonotype with a few counts. The chain joins TRBV5-4 to TRBJ2-3; D gene unclear. In germline, CDR1 is SGHNT, CDR2 YYREEE (reference sequence). CDR3 size: 13 residues. The germline V and J ends were trimmed by 0 bases and 4 bases, with 6 bases remaining between them. CDR3 DNA: TGTGCCAGCAGCTTGGCTTTCCCAGATACGCAGTATTTT. Its translation is CASSLAFPDTQYF.

Many counts were recorded for this clonotype. This chain links TRBV12-3 or TRBV12-4 with TRBJ2-2; D is perhaps TRBD1 (5 bases). This CDR3 comprises 15 residues. The V gene lost 2 bases and the J gene lost 0 bases, with 7 bases spanning the gap. DNA for the CDR3: TGTGCCAGCAGTTTACAGGGTACGAACACCGGGGAGCTGTTTTTT. It translates to CASSLQGTNTGELFF.